One TCR beta chain is described in this entry. V was cut by 3 bases and J by 8 bases, with 17 bases left in between. Germline assignment: CDR1 WSHSY and CDR2 SAAADI. The CDR3 totals 15 residues. Clones were sequenced by immunoSEQ multiplex PCR, and TCRdb holds only the in-frame ones, with some missing. The data contain some 50,000 clones, roughly nine tenths of them singletons. The sample is drawn from a study of blood T cell repertoires in COVID-19. Study background: Samples representing acute and convalescent COVID-19 were sourced from the United States, Italy and Spain. PBMCs, B-cell-depleted T cells, or T cells were the source of the cDNA or gDNA that made up the material.

The chain joins TRBV10-2 to TRBJ1-3; TRBD1 might be the D (5 bases). Sequenced input: peripheral blood. The sequence came from a man in his sixties with acute or convalescent COVID-19. The chain's CDR3 is CASSESGTPGDTIYF. The DNA for the CDR3 is TGCGCCAGCAGTGAATCCGGGACCCCGGGGGACACCATATATTTT.